Listed below are T cell receptor beta chains from one sample, sequenced in a study of shared T cell receptors in the human thymus. The protocol was immunoSEQ multiplex PCR, while the TCRdb copy is restricted to in-frame clones and leaves out a portion. Here the sample spans hundreds of thousands of clones, approximately 80% being singletons. Another study also made use of these data, one on human thymus T cells.

Sequenced: thymocytes. These receptors originate from a boy younger than two with a congenital heart defect. Both conserved end residues are part of each CDR3. The D gene is left open where the match is weak. Clone size is given for some rows only: seen once, a few or many times, or a class if the clone is expanded.

CDR3 protein: CASSDRAYEQYF; CDR3 DNA: TGTGCCAGCAGTGATAGAGCCTACGAGCAGTACTTC; clone size: -; D gene: -; J gene: TRBJ2-7; V gene: TRBV27
CDR3 protein: CASSQDLASGTGRNEQYF; CDR3 DNA: TGCGCCAGCAGCCAAGATCTAGCTAGCGGGACAGGTAGGAACGAGCAGTACTTC; clone size: -; D gene: -; J gene: TRBJ2-7; V gene: TRBV4-1
CDR3 protein: CASSPNPPRGYEKLFF; CDR3 DNA: TGCGCCAGCAGCCCAAACCCTCCACGGGGTTATGAAAAACTGTTTTTT; clone size: -; D gene: -; J gene: TRBJ1-4; V gene: TRBV4-3
CDR3 protein: CASSSDRGKSVEAFF; CDR3 DNA: TGTGCCAGCAGTTCCGACAGGGGGAAGTCTGTTGAAGCTTTCTTT; clone size: -; D gene: TRBD1; J gene: TRBJ1-1; V gene: TRBV5-4
CDR3 protein: CASSSDISGANVLTF; CDR3 DNA: TGTGCCAGCAGCTCGGACATCTCTGGGGCCAACGTCCTGACTTTC; clone size: -; D gene: -; J gene: TRBJ2-6; V gene: TRBV5-6
CDR3 protein: CASSGVTGGKETQYF; CDR3 DNA: TGTGCCAGCAGTGGAGTGACAGGGGGCAAGGAGACCCAGTACTTC; clone size: -; D gene: TRBD1; J gene: TRBJ2-5; V gene: TRBV25-1
CDR3 protein: CASRGTSRRQETQYF; CDR3 DNA: TGTGCCAGCAGGGGGACTAGCCGGAGGCAAGAGACCCAGTACTTC; clone size: -; D gene: TRBD2; J gene: TRBJ2-5; V gene: TRBV25-1
CDR3 protein: CSVDTGRASYNEQFF; CDR3 DNA: TGCAGCGTTGATACCGGGAGAGCTTCCTACAATGAGCAGTTCTTC; clone size: -; D gene: -; J gene: TRBJ2-1; V gene: TRBV29-1
CDR3 protein: CASSLASDSTQYF; CDR3 DNA: TGTGCCAGCAGCTTAGCCTCGGACAGTACCCAGTACTTC; clone size: once; D gene: -; J gene: TRBJ2-5; V gene: TRBV7-2
CDR3 protein: CAISESPARGETQYF; CDR3 DNA: TGTGCCATCAGTGAGTCTCCGGCCAGGGGAGAGACCCAGTACTTC; clone size: once; D gene: -; J gene: TRBJ2-5; V gene: TRBV10-3
CDR3 protein: CASSPLGQLYNEQFF; CDR3 DNA: TGTGCCAGCAGTCCTCTGGGACAGCTCTACAATGAGCAGTTCTTC; clone size: once; D gene: TRBD1; J gene: TRBJ2-1; V gene: TRBV27
CDR3 protein: CASSHIRLAGGLNRDEQFF; CDR3 DNA: TGTGCCAGCAGCCACATTCGACTAGCGGGAGGGCTCAACCGGGATGAGCAGTTCTTC; clone size: -; D gene: TRBD2; J gene: TRBJ2-1; V gene: TRBV28
CDR3 protein: CASSQERGALAGPYNEQFF; CDR3 DNA: TGCGCCAGCAGCCAAGAGAGAGGGGCGTTAGCGGGGCCCTACAATGAGCAGTTCTTC; clone size: -; D gene: TRBD2; J gene: TRBJ2-1; V gene: TRBV4-3
CDR3 protein: CASTGQFQPQHF; CDR3 DNA: TGTGCCAGTACCGGACAGTTTCAGCCCCAGCATTTT; clone size: -; D gene: -; J gene: TRBJ1-5; V gene: TRBV19
CDR3 protein: CAISASDLTGELFF; CDR3 DNA: TGTGCCATCAGTGCTAGCGATCTCACCGGGGAGCTGTTTTTT; clone size: -; D gene: -; J gene: TRBJ2-2; V gene: TRBV10-3
CDR3 protein: CASSESPGGNQKEQYF; CDR3 DNA: TGTGCCAGCAGTGAAAGTCCCGGGGGGAACCAGAAAGAGCAGTACTTC; clone size: -; D gene: TRBD2; J gene: TRBJ2-7; V gene: TRBV2
CDR3 protein: CASSHEALAYNEQFF; CDR3 DNA: TGTGCCAGCAGCCATGAAGCACTAGCCTACAATGAGCAGTTCTTC; clone size: -; D gene: -; J gene: TRBJ2-1; V gene: TRBV4-2
CDR3 protein: CASSLGTGADTQYF; CDR3 DNA: TGCGCCAGCAGCTTGGGGACGGGAGCGGATACGCAGTATTTT; clone size: -; D gene: -; J gene: TRBJ2-3; V gene: TRBV5-1
CDR3 protein: CASSLWNSAYEQYF; CDR3 DNA: TGTGCCAGCAGCTTATGGAATTCAGCGTACGAGCAGTACTTC; clone size: -; D gene: -; J gene: TRBJ2-7; V gene: TRBV7-9
CDR3 protein: CASRGKGAQETQYF; CDR3 DNA: TGTGCCAGCCGAGGCAAGGGGGCACAAGAGACCCAGTACTTC; clone size: once; D gene: TRBD1; J gene: TRBJ2-5; V gene: TRBV27
CDR3 protein: CASSSGAQGNQPQHF; CDR3 DNA: TGTGCCAGCAGCTCAGGGGCACAGGGCAATCAGCCCCAGCATTTT; clone size: -; D gene: -; J gene: TRBJ1-5; V gene: TRBV7-6
CDR3 protein: CASTRQESSYNEQFF; CDR3 DNA: TGTGCCAGCACCAGACAGGAAAGCTCCTACAATGAGCAGTTCTTC; clone size: -; D gene: -; J gene: TRBJ2-1; V gene: TRBV9
CDR3 protein: CSVEWWTGNTEAFF; CDR3 DNA: TGCAGCGTTGAATGGTGGACAGGGAACACTGAAGCTTTCTTT; clone size: -; D gene: TRBD1; J gene: TRBJ1-1; V gene: TRBV29-1
CDR3 protein: CASSRHQGSQETQYF; CDR3 DNA: TGCGCCAGCAGCCGGCACCAGGGAAGCCAAGAGACCCAGTACTTC; clone size: few; D gene: -; J gene: TRBJ2-5; V gene: TRBV5-1
CDR3 protein: CASSPTTAGRGYEQYF; CDR3 DNA: TGTGCCAGCAGCCCAACAACGGCTGGGAGAGGTTACGAGCAGTACTTC; clone size: -; D gene: -; J gene: TRBJ2-7; V gene: TRBV11-2
CDR3 protein: CASGLPDRELPSGNTIYF; CDR3 DNA: TGTGCTAGTGGTTTGCCCGACAGGGAACTTCCTTCTGGAAACACCATATATTTT; clone size: -; D gene: TRBD1; J gene: TRBJ1-3; V gene: TRBV12-5
CDR3 protein: CSVAQVKGYTF; CDR3 DNA: TGCAGCGTTGCCCAGGTGAAGGGCTACACCTTC; clone size: few; D gene: -; J gene: TRBJ1-2; V gene: TRBV29-1
CDR3 protein: CASSLVGQRDQPQHF; CDR3 DNA: TGCGCCAGCAGCCTCGTAGGTCAGAGGGATCAGCCCCAGCATTTT; clone size: -; D gene: -; J gene: TRBJ1-5; V gene: TRBV4-1
CDR3 protein: CATSANRDTYTEAFF; CDR3 DNA: TGTGCCACCAGCGCTAACCGGGACACCTACACTGAAGCTTTCTTT; clone size: -; D gene: -; J gene: TRBJ1-1; V gene: TRBV15